These T cell receptor beta chains were read from a single sample in a study of brain T cells in children with intractable seizures. Sequencing used immunoSEQ multiplex PCR; TCRdb keeps in-frame clones, though not all of them. Here the sample spans approximately 330,000 clones, about 94% being singletons. The material was peripheral blood, obtained 4 to 5 months after surgery. These receptors were collected from a boy under three years old with tuberous sclerosis and intractable seizures. CDR3s include the opening cysteine and the closing phenylalanine or tryptophan. D genes are given only for firm matches. A row's size may be missing; if present it is once, few, many or a size class.

D gene	clone size	V gene	J gene	CDR3 DNA	CDR3 protein
-	once	TRBV12-3/TRBV12-4	TRBJ2-3	TGTGCCAGCAGTTCTGGGGGTGCAGATACGCAGTATTTT	CASSSGGADTQYF
-	-	TRBV3-1/TRBV3-2	TRBJ2-1	TGTGCCAGCAGGGAGATCTCCTACAATGAGCAGTTCTTC	CASREISYNEQFF
-	-	TRBV2	TRBJ1-2	TGTGCCAGCAGTCCGTCTTCCAGGAACTATGGCTACACCTTC	CASSPSSRNYGYTF
TRBD1	-	TRBV4-1	TRBJ1-6	TGCGCCAGCAGCCAGCCGACAGGGAACCTTAATTCACCCCTCCACTTT	CASSQPTGNLNSPLHF
TRBD1	few	TRBV25-1	TRBJ1-2	TGTGCCATAGGGGGCACAGGGCAAGAGGGCTACACCTTC	CAIGGTGQEGYTF
TRBD1	once	TRBV4-1	TRBJ1-1	TGCGCCAGCAGCCAACGTATGGGACAGATCTACACTGAAGCTTTCTTT	CASSQRMGQIYTEAFF
TRBD2	-	TRBV6-5	TRBJ2-7	TGTGCCAGCAGTTACGGGACTAGCGGCTACGAGCAGTACTTC	CASSYGTSGYEQYF
TRBD1	-	TRBV7-8	TRBJ1-2	TGTGCCAGCAGCTTAGTTTTAGGACAGGGTTATGGCTACACCTTC	CASSLVLGQGYGYTF
TRBD2	-	TRBV10-3	TRBJ2-5	TGTGCCATCGGGACTAGCCGGGAGACCCAGTACTTC	CAIGTSRETQYF
-	-	TRBV25-1	TRBJ2-2	TGTGCCAGCAGTGATCCTACCCACGGCGGGGAGCTGTTTTTT	CASSDPTHGGELFF
-	-	TRBV6-5	TRBJ2-2	TGTGCCAGCACCTCCTGGCCCCCGAACACCGGGGAGCTGTTTTTT	CASTSWPPNTGELFF
-	-	TRBV7-9	TRBJ2-3	TGTGCCAGCAGCGCCGCCCGTCCAAGGGGCCCAGATACGCAGTATTTT	CASSAARPRGPDTQYF
TRBD1	once	TRBV29-1	TRBJ2-2	TGCAGCGTTGGTTTCAGGGGGCAGAACACCGGGGAGCTGTTTTTT	CSVGFRGQNTGELFF
-	few	TRBV2	TRBJ1-1	TGTGCCAGCACCTTTGGGCTCGACTCCTTTAACACTGAAGCTTTCTTT	CASTFGLDSFNTEAFF
-	-	TRBV7-8	TRBJ1-5	TGTGCCAGCGGACCCGACAGGAATCAGCCCCAGCATTTT	CASGPDRNQPQHF
-	-	TRBV9	TRBJ2-1	TGTGCCAGCTCCCATAGCGCCTCCTCCTACAATGAGCAGTTCTTC	CASSHSASSYNEQFF
-	-	TRBV7-9	TRBJ1-3	TGTGCCAGCAGCTCCCAGGACCTCTCTGGAAACACCATATATTTT	CASSSQDLSGNTIYF
-	-	TRBV27	TRBJ2-1	TGTGCCAGCAGCTGGGGTGGAACGGGGAACAATGAGCAGTTCTTC	CASSWGGTGNNEQFF
-	-	TRBV19	TRBJ1-1	TGTGCCAGTAGACAAGGTGGAGCAAACACTGAAGCTTTCTTT	CASRQGGANTEAFF
-	-	TRBV6-5	TRBJ1-4	TGTGCCAGCAGTTACGGGCAGGGTGGTGAAAAACTGTTTTTT	CASSYGQGGEKLFF
TRBD2	once	TRBV3-1/TRBV3-2	TRBJ2-1	TGTGCCAGCAGCCAAGGGGCTACTAGCGGGAGAACCAATGAGCAGTTCTTC	CASSQGATSGRTNEQFF
TRBD2	-	TRBV5-1	TRBJ2-7	TGCGCCAGCAGATACGGACTAGCGGGACCTTACGAGCAGTACTTC	CASRYGLAGPYEQYF